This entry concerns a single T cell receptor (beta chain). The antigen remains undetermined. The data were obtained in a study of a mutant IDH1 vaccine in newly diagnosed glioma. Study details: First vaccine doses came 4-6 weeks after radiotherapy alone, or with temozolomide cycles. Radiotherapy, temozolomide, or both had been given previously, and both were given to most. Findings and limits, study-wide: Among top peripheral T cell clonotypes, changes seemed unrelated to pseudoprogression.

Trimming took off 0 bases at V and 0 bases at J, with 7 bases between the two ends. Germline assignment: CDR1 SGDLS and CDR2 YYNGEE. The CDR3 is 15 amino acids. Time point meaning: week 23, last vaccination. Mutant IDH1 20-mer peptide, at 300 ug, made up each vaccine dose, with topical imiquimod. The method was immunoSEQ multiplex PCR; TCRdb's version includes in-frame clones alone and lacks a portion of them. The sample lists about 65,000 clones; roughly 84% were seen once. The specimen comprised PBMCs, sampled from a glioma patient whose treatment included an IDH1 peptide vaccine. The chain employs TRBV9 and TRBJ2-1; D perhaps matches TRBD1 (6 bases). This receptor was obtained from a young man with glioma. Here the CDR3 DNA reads TGTGCCAGCAGCGTAGCAGGGGACTCCTACAATGAGCAGTTCTTC. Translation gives CASSVAGDSYNEQFF. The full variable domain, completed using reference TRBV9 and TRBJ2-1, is DSGVTQTPKHLITATGQRVTLRCSPRSGDLSVYWYQQSLDQGLQFLIQYYNGEERAKGNILERFSAQQFPDLHSELNLSSLELGDSALYFCASSVAGDSYNEQFFGPGTRLTVL.